A selection of T cell receptor beta chains follows, all from one sample in a study of blood T cell repertoires in COVID-19. Sequencing was performed with immunoSEQ multiplex PCR; in TCRdb, only in-frame clones are kept and a portion is missing. The top ten hold around 0.37% of the sample, which has some 40,000 clones, 85% to 95% seen once. Sequencing was performed on peripheral blood. The receptor set was obtained from a man aged 50 to 60 with COVID-19, enrolled during active disease. CDR3s include the opening cysteine and the closing phenylalanine or tryptophan. The D gene is left open where the match is weak. Size is omitted from some rows. Given values are once, few, many or a class for expanded clones.

d_call: -
v_call: TRBV28
j_call: TRBJ1-2
clone_size: once
cdr3_nt: TGTGCCAGCAGTTTACTCGAAGACAGCGTCACCTATGGCTACACCTTC
cdr3_aa: CASSLLEDSVTYGYTF

d_call: -
v_call: TRBV28
j_call: TRBJ1-6
clone_size: -
cdr3_nt: TGTGCCAGCACCCGTTGGGAGGGGCCTGCTCCCTATTCACCCCTCCACTTT
cdr3_aa: CASTRWEGPAPYSPLHF

d_call: -
v_call: TRBV19
j_call: TRBJ1-6
clone_size: -
cdr3_nt: TGTGCCAGTAGTAAAGCCACAGGCCGGAATTCACCCCTCCACTTT
cdr3_aa: CASSKATGRNSPLHF

d_call: TRBD1
v_call: TRBV19
j_call: TRBJ1-4
clone_size: -
cdr3_nt: TGTGCCAGTAGTATCAACCCGGGACAGGACGGAGAAAAACTGTTTTTT
cdr3_aa: CASSINPGQDGEKLFF

d_call: -
v_call: TRBV7-9
j_call: TRBJ2-1
clone_size: -
cdr3_nt: TGTGCCAGCAGTCAGTCGTCCAATGAGCAGTTCTTC
cdr3_aa: CASSQSSNEQFF

d_call: -
v_call: TRBV15
j_call: TRBJ2-7
clone_size: -
cdr3_nt: TGTGCCACCAGCAGATGGCAGGACTACGAGCAGTACTTC
cdr3_aa: CATSRWQDYEQYF

d_call: -
v_call: TRBV5-1
j_call: TRBJ1-1
clone_size: -
cdr3_nt: TGCGCCAGCAGCTTAGGGGCAAGGGACACTGAAGCTTTCTTT
cdr3_aa: CASSLGARDTEAFF

d_call: -
v_call: TRBV7-2
j_call: TRBJ2-3
clone_size: -
cdr3_nt: TGTGCCAGCAGCTTATACCGACAGATCACAGATACGCAGTATTTT
cdr3_aa: CASSLYRQITDTQYF

d_call: -
v_call: TRBV7-3
j_call: TRBJ2-5
clone_size: -
cdr3_nt: TGTGCCAGCAGCTTTTCGCACGGTGTTCTAGAGACCCAGTACTTC
cdr3_aa: CASSFSHGVLETQYF

d_call: -
v_call: TRBV24-1
j_call: TRBJ2-1
clone_size: -
cdr3_nt: TGTGCCACCAGTGATTTCCCAGACAATGAGCAGTTCTTC
cdr3_aa: CATSDFPDNEQFF

d_call: TRBD2
v_call: TRBV9
j_call: TRBJ2-3
clone_size: -
cdr3_nt: TGTGCCAGCAGCGTTAGCGGGCTCCCCCGTACAGATACGCAGTATTTT
cdr3_aa: CASSVSGLPRTDTQYF

d_call: -
v_call: TRBV15
j_call: TRBJ1-5
clone_size: -
cdr3_nt: TGTGCCACCAGCAAGAGGGCGTTCGGACAGTCGGGCGGCAATCAGCCCCAGCATTTT
cdr3_aa: CATSKRAFGQSGGNQPQHF

d_call: -
v_call: TRBV6-2/TRBV6-3
j_call: TRBJ2-6
clone_size: -
cdr3_nt: TGTGCCAGCGGCCCCGGCGGGGCTGGGGCCAACGTCCTGACTTTC
cdr3_aa: CASGPGGAGANVLTF

d_call: TRBD2
v_call: TRBV11-2
j_call: TRBJ2-7
clone_size: -
cdr3_nt: TGTGCCAGCAGCGACGCTAGCGGGGGTTCCTACGAGCAGTACTTC
cdr3_aa: CASSDASGGSYEQYF

d_call: -
v_call: TRBV5-1
j_call: TRBJ1-4
clone_size: -
cdr3_nt: TGCGCCAGCAGCTTGCTTAATCCAACTAATGAAAAACTGTTTTTT
cdr3_aa: CASSLLNPTNEKLFF

d_call: -
v_call: TRBV14
j_call: TRBJ2-2
clone_size: -
cdr3_nt: TGTGCCAGCAGCCAAACCGGGACGAACACCGGGGAGCTGTTTTTT
cdr3_aa: CASSQTGTNTGELFF

d_call: -
v_call: TRBV20-1
j_call: TRBJ2-7
clone_size: -
cdr3_nt: TGCAGTGCTAGTACGGGACTTGAGGGCTCCTACGAGCAGTACTTC
cdr3_aa: CSASTGLEGSYEQYF

d_call: -
v_call: TRBV7-9
j_call: TRBJ2-1
clone_size: -
cdr3_nt: TGTGCCAGCAGCTTAGAACTAGCCTACAATGAGCAGTTCTTC
cdr3_aa: CASSLELAYNEQFF

d_call: -
v_call: TRBV12-3/TRBV12-4
j_call: TRBJ1-5
clone_size: few
cdr3_nt: TGTGCCTTCACTCAAAGCAATCAGCCCCAGCATTTT
cdr3_aa: CAFTQSNQPQHF

d_call: TRBD1
v_call: TRBV19
j_call: TRBJ1-2
clone_size: -
cdr3_nt: TGTGCCAGTAGTAAGGACAGGGTTTCCTATGGCTACACCTTC
cdr3_aa: CASSKDRVSYGYTF

d_call: -
v_call: TRBV6-4
j_call: TRBJ1-2
clone_size: -
cdr3_nt: TGTGCCAGCAGTGACTCAACGGGGATAGGGGGCTACACCTTC
cdr3_aa: CASSDSTGIGGYTF

d_call: -
v_call: TRBV6-5
j_call: TRBJ1-1
clone_size: -
cdr3_nt: TGTGCCAGCAGTTTCGACAGTGGCCCCCTCAACACTGAAGCTTTCTTT
cdr3_aa: CASSFDSGPLNTEAFF

d_call: TRBD2
v_call: TRBV10-2
j_call: TRBJ2-1
clone_size: -
cdr3_nt: TGCGCCAGCACGTTAGCGGGAGGAGGGCACAATGAGCAGTTCTTC
cdr3_aa: CASTLAGGGHNEQFF

d_call: TRBD2
v_call: TRBV7-6
j_call: TRBJ2-1
clone_size: -
cdr3_nt: TGTGCCAGCAGCTTTCTGGGTACCCTTTCTAGCGGGAGGTCGAATGAGCAGTTCTTC
cdr3_aa: CASSFLGTLSSGRSNEQFF

d_call: TRBD1
v_call: TRBV2
j_call: TRBJ1-2
clone_size: -
cdr3_nt: TGTGCCAGCAGTGGTCAGGGGGCCGAGGGCTACACCTTC
cdr3_aa: CASSGQGAEGYTF

d_call: TRBD2
v_call: TRBV6-4
j_call: TRBJ2-3
clone_size: once
cdr3_nt: TGTGCCAGCAGTGAGGGGACTAGCGGCACAGATACGCAGTATTTT
cdr3_aa: CASSEGTSGTDTQYF

d_call: -
v_call: TRBV27
j_call: TRBJ2-2
clone_size: -
cdr3_nt: TGTGCCAGCAGCAAAAACGTAGGCTGGGCTAGCGTCCGACCACACACCGGGGAGCTGTTTTTT
cdr3_aa: CASSKNVGWASVRPHTGELFF

d_call: TRBD1
v_call: TRBV7-9
j_call: TRBJ1-5
clone_size: few
cdr3_nt: TGTGCCAGCAGCGGGGACAGGGGCCCTAGGTATCAGCCCCAGCATTTT
cdr3_aa: CASSGDRGPRYQPQHF

d_call: TRBD1
v_call: TRBV7-9
j_call: TRBJ1-2
clone_size: -
cdr3_nt: TGTGCCAGCAGCTTAGGACAGGGAGGCAAAGGCTACACCTTC
cdr3_aa: CASSLGQGGKGYTF

d_call: TRBD2
v_call: TRBV19
j_call: TRBJ2-7
clone_size: -
cdr3_nt: TGTGCCAGTAGTACAGGACTAGCGATCTCCTACGAGCAGTACTTC
cdr3_aa: CASSTGLAISYEQYF

d_call: -
v_call: TRBV9
j_call: TRBJ2-1
clone_size: -
cdr3_nt: TGTGCCAGCAGCGTAGGGCTCCTCACCGACAATGAGCAGTTCTTC
cdr3_aa: CASSVGLLTDNEQFF

d_call: TRBD1
v_call: TRBV2
j_call: TRBJ1-2
clone_size: -
cdr3_nt: TGTGCCAGCAGTGCGAGCGAGACAGGGGATGGCTACACCTTC
cdr3_aa: CASSASETGDGYTF

d_call: TRBD2
v_call: TRBV5-5
j_call: TRBJ2-3
clone_size: -
cdr3_nt: TGTGCCAGCAGCTTGGGGTGGCTAGCGGGAGGTTGGCAACCCACAGATACGCAGTATTTT
cdr3_aa: CASSLGWLAGGWQPTDTQYF

d_call: -
v_call: TRBV5-1
j_call: TRBJ2-5
clone_size: -
cdr3_nt: TGCGCCAGCAGCTTGGAGTCGGCCAGGGCCCCTGAGACCCAGTACTTC
cdr3_aa: CASSLESARAPETQYF

d_call: -
v_call: TRBV5-8
j_call: TRBJ2-5
clone_size: -
cdr3_nt: TGTGCCAGCAGCCACGGAACAGGGCACGAGACCCAGTACTTC
cdr3_aa: CASSHGTGHETQYF

d_call: TRBD2
v_call: TRBV29-1
j_call: TRBJ2-2
clone_size: once
cdr3_nt: TGCAGCGCTGAGACTAGCGGCACCGGGGAGCTGTTTTTT
cdr3_aa: CSAETSGTGELFF

d_call: -
v_call: TRBV7-2
j_call: TRBJ2-1
clone_size: -
cdr3_nt: TGTGCCAGCAGCTACTACGGGGTCTACAATGAGCAGTTCTTC
cdr3_aa: CASSYYGVYNEQFF